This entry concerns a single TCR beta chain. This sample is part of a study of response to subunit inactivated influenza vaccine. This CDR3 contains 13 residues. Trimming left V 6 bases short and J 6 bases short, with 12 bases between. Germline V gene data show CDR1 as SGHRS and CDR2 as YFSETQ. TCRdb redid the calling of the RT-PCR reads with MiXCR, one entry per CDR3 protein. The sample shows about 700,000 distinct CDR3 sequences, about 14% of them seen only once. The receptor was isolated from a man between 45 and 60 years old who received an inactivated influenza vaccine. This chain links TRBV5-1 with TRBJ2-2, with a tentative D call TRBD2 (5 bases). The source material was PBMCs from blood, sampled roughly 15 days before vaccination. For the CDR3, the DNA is TGCGCCAGCATGGAGGAACGGTCCGGGGAGCTGTTTTTT. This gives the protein CASMEERSGELFF.